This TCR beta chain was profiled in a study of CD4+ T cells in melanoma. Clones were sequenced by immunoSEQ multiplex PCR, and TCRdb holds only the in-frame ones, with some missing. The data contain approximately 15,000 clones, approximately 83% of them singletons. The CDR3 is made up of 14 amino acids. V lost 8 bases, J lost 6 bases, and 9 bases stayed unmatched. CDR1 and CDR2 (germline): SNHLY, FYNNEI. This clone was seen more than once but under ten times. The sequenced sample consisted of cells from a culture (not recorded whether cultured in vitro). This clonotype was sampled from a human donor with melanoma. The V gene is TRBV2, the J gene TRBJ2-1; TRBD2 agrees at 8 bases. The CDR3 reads CASAGGAKVNEQFF. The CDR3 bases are TGTGCCAGCGCGGGGGGTGCTAAGGTCAATGAGCAGTTCTTC.